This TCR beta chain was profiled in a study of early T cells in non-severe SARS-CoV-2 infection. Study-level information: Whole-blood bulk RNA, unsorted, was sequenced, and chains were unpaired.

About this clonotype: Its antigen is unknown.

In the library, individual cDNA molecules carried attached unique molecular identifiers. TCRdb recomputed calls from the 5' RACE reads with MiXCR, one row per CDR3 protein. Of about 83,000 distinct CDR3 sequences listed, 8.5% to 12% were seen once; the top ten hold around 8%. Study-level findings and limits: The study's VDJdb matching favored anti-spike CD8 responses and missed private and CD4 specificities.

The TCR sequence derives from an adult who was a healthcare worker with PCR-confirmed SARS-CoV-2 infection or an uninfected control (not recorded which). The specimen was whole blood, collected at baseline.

The CDR3 here is CSARGLTYEQYF. The CDR3 region has the DNA TGCAGTGCTAGAGGACTAACCTACGAGCAGTACTTC. The rearrangement uses TRBV20-1 and TRBJ2-7; D may be TRBD2 (5 bases). V dropped 1 base and J dropped 2 bases, with 6 bases sitting between them. Germline V gives CDR1 DFQATT, CDR2 SNEGSKA (reference sequence). This CDR3 region has 12 residues.